Sequencing of this T cell receptor (delta chain) was carried out in a study of gamma-delta T cells after stem cell transplantation. Turning to this clone: An end of the junction does not agree with germline; a read error may underlie this.

TCRdb re-processed the RT-PCR reads via CATT. This repertoire shows nearly 8,000 delta-chain clones, roughly 15% found once; its top ten account for around 5.9%. There are 19 residues in the CDR3. Germline loops: CDR1 GEAIGNYY, CDR2 EKD. This chain links TRDV2 with TRDJ3; 9 nucleotides match TRDD3. The TCR was taken from a human donor. It is not recorded whose cells these are; they may come from a transplant donor. The material sequenced was gamma-delta T cells. The CDR3 sequence is CAGDVRTGGTSWDTRQMFF. The CDR3 nucleotides are TGTGCCGGTGACGTACGTACTGGGGGAACCTCCTGGGACACCCGACAGATGTTTTTC.